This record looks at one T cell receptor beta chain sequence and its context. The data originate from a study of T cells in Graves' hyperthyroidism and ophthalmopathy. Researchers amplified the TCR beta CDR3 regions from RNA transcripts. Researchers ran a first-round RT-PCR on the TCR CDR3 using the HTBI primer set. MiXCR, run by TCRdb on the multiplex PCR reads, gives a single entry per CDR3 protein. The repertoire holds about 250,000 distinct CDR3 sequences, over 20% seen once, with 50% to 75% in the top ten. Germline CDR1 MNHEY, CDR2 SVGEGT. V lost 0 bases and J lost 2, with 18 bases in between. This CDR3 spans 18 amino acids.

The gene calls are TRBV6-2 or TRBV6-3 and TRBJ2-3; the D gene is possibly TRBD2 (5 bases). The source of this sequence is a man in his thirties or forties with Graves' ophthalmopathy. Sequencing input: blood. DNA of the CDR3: TGTGCCAGCAGTTACTCCGGTGTATCAGTCCGGGACACAGATACGCAGTATTTT. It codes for CASSYSGVSVRDTDTQYF.